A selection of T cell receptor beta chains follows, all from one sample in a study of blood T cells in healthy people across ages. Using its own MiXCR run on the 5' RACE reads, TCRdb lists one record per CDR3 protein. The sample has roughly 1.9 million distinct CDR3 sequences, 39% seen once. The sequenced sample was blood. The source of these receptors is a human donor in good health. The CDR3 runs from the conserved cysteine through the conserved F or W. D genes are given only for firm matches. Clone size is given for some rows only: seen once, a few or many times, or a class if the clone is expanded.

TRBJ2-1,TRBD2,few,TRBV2,CASSELAGEQFF,TGTGCCAGCAGTGAACTAGCGGGGGAGCAGTTCTTC
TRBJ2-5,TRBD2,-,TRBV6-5,CASSYGAGGRQETQYF,TGTGCCAGCAGTTACGGGGCGGGGGGCCGCCAAGAGACCCAGTACTTC
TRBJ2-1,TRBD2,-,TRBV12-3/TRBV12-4,CASSRTSGGLWEQFF,TGTGCCAGCAGTCGGACTAGCGGGGGTTTATGGGAGCAGTTCTTC
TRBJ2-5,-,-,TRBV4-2,CTSSQDGNPQVQETQYF,TGTACCAGCAGCCAAGATGGAAACCCACAGGTCCAAGAGACCCAGTACTTC
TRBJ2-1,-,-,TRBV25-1,CASSDYRGADEQFF,TGTGCCAGCAGTGATTACAGAGGGGCGGATGAGCAGTTCTTC
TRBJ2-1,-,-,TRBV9,CASSVGCNEQFF,TGTGCCAGCAGCGTTGGCTGCAATGAGCAGTTCTTC
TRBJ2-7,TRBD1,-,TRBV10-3,CAISESTSNRGDEQYF,TGTGCCATCAGTGAGTCCACATCTAACAGGGGTGACGAGCAGTACTTC
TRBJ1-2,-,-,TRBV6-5,CASSYGGTPANYGYTF,TGTGCCAGCAGTTACGGGGGGACTCCAGCTAACTATGGCTACACCTTC
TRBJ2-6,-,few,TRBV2,CASSDASGANVLTF,TGTGCCAGCAGTGACGCCTCTGGGGCCAACGTCCTGACTTTC
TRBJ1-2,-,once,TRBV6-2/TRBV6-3,CASRNQWSDGYTF,TGTGCCAGCAGAAACCAGTGGAGTGATGGCTACACCTTC
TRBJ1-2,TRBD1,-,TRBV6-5,CASSQGAPNYGYTF,TGTGCCAGCAGCCAGGGGGCCCCCAACTATGGCTACACCTTC